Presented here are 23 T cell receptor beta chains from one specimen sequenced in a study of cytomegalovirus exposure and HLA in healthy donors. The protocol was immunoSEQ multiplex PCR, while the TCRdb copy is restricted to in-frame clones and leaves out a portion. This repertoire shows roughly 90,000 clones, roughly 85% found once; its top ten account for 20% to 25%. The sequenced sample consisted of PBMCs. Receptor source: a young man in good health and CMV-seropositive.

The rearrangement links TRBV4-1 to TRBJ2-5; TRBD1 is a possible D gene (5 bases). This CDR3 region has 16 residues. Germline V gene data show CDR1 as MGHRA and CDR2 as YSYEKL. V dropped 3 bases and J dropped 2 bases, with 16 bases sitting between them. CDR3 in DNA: TGCGCCAGCAGCCAGACCCAGGGTAGTTATCAAGAGACCCAGTACTTC. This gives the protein CASSQTQGSYQETQYF.

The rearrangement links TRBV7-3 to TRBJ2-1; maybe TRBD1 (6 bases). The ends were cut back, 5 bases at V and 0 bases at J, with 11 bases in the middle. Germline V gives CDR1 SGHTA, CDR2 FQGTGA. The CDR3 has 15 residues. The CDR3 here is CASSPRTASYNEQFF. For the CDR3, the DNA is TGTGCCAGCAGCCCACGGACAGCCTCCTACAATGAGCAGTTCTTC. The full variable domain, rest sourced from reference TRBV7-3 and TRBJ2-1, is GAGVSQTPSNKVTEKGKYVELRCDPISGHTALYWYRQSLGQGPEFLIYFQGTGAADDSGLPNDRFFAVRPEGSVSTLKIQRTERGDSAVYLCASSPRTASYNEQFFGPGTRLTVL.

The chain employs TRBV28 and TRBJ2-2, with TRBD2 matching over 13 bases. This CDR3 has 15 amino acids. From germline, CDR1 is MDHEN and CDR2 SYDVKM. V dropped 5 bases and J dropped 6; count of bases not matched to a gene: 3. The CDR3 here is CASSGLAGVSGELFF. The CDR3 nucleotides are TGTGCCAGCAGTGGACTAGCGGGAGTTTCCGGGGAGCTGTTTTTT.

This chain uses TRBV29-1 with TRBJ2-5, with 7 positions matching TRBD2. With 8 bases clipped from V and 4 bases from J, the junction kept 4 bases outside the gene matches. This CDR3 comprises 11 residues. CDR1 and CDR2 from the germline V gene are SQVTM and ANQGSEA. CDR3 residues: CSIGLGETQYF. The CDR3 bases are TGCAGCATCGGACTAGGAGAGACCCAGTACTTC.

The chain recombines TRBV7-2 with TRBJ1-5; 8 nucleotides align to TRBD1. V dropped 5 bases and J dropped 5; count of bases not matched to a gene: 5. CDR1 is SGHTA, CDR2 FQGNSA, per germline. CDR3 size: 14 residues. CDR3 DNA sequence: TGTGCCAGCAGCCGTGACAGGGGCGATCAGCCCCAGCATTTT. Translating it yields CASSRDRGDQPQHF.

This CDR3 reads CASSYRGYEKLFF. DNA for the CDR3: TGCGCCAGCAGCTACCGCGGCTATGAAAAACTGTTTTTT. The chain is built from TRBV4-1 and TRBJ1-4; no clear D gene. CDR1 is MGHRA and CDR2 is YSYEKL in the germline V gene. V lost 5 bases to trimming and J lost 6 bases, with 10 bases between them. The CDR3 has 13 amino acids.

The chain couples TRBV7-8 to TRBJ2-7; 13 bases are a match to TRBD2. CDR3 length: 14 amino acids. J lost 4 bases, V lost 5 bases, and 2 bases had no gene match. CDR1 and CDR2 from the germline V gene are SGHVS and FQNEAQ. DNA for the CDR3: TGTGCCAGCAGCCTGGGACTAGCGGGATACGAGCAGTACGTC. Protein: CASSLGLAGYEQYV.

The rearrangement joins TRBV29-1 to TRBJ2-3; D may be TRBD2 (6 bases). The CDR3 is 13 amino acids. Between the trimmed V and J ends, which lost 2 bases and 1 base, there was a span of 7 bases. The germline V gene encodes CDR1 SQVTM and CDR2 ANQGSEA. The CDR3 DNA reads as TGCAGCGTTGAAAAGCGGGGCACAGATACGCAGTATTTT. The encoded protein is CSVEKRGTDTQYF.

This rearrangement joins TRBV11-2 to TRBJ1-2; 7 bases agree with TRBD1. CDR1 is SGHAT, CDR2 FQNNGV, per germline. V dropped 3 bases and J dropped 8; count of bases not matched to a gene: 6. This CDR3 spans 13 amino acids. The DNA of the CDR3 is TGTGCCAGCAGCTTCGACAGGGTCTCAGGCTACACCTTC. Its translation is CASSFDRVSGYTF.

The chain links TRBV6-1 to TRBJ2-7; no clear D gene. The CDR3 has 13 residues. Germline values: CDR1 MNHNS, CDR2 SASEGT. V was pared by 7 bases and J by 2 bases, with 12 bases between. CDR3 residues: CASITVGAYEQYF. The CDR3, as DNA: TGTGCCAGCATCACAGTAGGCGCCTACGAGCAGTACTTC.

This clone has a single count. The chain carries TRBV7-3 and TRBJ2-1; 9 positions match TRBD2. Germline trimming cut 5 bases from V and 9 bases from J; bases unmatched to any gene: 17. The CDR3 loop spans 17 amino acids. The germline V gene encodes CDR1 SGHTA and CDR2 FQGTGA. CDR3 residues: CASSLKPGLAGSAEQFF. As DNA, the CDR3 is TGTGCCAGCAGCCTAAAACCGGGGCTAGCGGGATCAGCTGAGCAGTTCTTC.

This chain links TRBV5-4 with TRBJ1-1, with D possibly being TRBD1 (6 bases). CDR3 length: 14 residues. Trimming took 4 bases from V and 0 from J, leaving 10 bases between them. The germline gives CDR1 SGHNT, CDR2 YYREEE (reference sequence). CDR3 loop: CASSQTGMNTEAFF. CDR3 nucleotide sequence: TGTGCCAGCAGCCAGACAGGAATGAACACTGAAGCTTTCTTT.

The CDR3 DNA reads TGCGCCAGCAGGACAGGGCCCACTTCTAACTATGGCTACACCTTC. It codes for CASRTGPTSNYGYTF. J is TRBJ1-2 and V is TRBV5-1, with TRBD1 identical over 7 bases. With V trimmed by 5 bases and J by 0 bases, 7 bases remained unmatched. The CDR3 length is 15 residues. CDR1 SGHRS and CDR2 YFSETQ come from the germline V gene.

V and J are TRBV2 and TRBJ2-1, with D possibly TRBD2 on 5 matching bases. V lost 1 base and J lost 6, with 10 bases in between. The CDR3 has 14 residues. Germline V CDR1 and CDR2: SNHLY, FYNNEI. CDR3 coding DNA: TGTGCCAGCAGTGAAGAGCGGCAGCGCAATGAGCAGTTCTTC. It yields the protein CASSEERQRNEQFF.

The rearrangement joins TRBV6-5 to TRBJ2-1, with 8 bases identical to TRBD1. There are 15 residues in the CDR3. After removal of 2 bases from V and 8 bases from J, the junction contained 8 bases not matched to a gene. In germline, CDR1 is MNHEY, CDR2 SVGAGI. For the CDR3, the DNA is TGTGCCAGCAGTTACAGGGACAGGCCCTATGATGAGCAGTTCTTC. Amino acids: CASSYRDRPYDEQFF.

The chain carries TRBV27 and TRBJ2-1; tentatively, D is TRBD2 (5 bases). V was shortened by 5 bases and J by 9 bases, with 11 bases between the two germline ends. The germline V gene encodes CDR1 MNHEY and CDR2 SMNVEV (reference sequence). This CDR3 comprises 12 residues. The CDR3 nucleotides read TGTGCCAGCAGTCTAGCCGTGGGTGAGCAGTTCTTC. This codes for CASSLAVGEQFF.

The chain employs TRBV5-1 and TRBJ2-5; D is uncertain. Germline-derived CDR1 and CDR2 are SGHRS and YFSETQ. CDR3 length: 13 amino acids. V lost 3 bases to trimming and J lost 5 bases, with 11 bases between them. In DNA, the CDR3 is TGCGCCAGCAGCTCCGAACTCGGGGAGACCCAGTACTTC. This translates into CASSSELGETQYF.

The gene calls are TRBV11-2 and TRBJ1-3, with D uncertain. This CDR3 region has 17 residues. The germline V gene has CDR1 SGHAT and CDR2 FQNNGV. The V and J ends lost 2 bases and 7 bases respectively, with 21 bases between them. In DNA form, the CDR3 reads TGTGCCAGCAGCTTAACGAGTTGGAAGCTAGCGCGTAACACCATATATTTT. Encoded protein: CASSLTSWKLARNTIYF.

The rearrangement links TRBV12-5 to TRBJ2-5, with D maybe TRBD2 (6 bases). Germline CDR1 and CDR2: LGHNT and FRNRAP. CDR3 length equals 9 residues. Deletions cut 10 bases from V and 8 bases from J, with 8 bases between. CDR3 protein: CATGGTQYF. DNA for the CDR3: TGTGCTACCGGGGGAACCCAGTACTTC.

CDR3 coding DNA: TGTGCCAGCAGCCCCACCCCTAGCGGGACCTACGAGCAGTACTTC. Translated: CASSPTPSGTYEQYF. The chain joins TRBV2 to TRBJ2-7, with 9 bases lining up with TRBD2. Per the germline V gene, CDR1 is SNHLY and CDR2 is FYNNEI. This CDR3 has 15 residues. Trimming cost V 6 bases and J 2 bases; bases outside gene matches: 8.

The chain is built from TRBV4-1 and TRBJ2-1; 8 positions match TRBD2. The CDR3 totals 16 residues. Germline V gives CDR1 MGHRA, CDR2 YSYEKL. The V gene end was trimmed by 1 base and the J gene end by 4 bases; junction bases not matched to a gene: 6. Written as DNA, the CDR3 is TGCGCCAGCAGCCAAGGGGTCTCGGGAGGGTACAATGAGCAGTTCTTC. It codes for CASSQGVSGGYNEQFF.

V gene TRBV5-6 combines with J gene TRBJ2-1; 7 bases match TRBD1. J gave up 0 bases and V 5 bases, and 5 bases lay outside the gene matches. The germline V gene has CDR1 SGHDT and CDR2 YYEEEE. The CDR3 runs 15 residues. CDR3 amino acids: CASRTGFSSYNEQFF. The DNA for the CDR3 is TGTGCCAGCAGGACAGGGTTTAGCTCCTACAATGAGCAGTTCTTC.

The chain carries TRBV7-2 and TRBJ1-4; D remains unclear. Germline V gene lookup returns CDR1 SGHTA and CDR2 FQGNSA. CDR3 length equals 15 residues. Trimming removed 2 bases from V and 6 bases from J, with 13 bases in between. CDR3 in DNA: TGTGCCAGCAGCTTAAAGGGTTGGAGGGATGAAAAACTGTTTTTT. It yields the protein CASSLKGWRDEKLFF.